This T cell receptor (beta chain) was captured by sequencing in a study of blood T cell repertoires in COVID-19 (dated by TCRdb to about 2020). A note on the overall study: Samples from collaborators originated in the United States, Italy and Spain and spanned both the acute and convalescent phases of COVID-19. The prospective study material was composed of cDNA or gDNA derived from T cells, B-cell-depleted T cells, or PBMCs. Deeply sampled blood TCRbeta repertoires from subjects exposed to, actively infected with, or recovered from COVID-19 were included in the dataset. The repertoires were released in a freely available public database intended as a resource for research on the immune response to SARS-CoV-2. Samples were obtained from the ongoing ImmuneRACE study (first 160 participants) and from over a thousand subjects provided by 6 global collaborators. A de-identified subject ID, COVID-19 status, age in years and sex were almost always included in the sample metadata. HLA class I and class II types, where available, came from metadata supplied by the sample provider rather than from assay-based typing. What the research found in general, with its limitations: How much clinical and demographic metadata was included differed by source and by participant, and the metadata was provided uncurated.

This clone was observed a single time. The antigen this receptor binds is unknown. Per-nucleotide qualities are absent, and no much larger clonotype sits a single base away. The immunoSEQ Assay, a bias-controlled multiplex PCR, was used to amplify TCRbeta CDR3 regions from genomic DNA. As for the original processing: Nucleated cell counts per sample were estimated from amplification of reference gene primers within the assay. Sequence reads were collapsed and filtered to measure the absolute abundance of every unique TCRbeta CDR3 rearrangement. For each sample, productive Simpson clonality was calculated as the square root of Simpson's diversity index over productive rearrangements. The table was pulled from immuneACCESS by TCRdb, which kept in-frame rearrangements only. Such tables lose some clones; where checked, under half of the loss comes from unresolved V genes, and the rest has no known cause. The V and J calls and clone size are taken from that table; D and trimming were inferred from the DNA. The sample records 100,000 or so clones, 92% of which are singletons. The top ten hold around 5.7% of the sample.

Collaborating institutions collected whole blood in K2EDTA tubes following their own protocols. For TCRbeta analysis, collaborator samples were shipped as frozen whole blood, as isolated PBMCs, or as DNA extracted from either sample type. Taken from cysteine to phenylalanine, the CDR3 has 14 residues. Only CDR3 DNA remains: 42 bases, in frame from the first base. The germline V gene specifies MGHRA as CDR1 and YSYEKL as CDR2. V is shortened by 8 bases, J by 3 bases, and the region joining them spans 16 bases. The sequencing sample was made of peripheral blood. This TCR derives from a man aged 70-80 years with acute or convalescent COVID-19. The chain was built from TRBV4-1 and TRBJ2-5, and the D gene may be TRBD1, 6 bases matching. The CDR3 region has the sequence CASGPTGKEETQYF. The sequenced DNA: TGCGCCAGCGGTCCCACAGGGAAGGAAGAGACCCAGTACTTC.